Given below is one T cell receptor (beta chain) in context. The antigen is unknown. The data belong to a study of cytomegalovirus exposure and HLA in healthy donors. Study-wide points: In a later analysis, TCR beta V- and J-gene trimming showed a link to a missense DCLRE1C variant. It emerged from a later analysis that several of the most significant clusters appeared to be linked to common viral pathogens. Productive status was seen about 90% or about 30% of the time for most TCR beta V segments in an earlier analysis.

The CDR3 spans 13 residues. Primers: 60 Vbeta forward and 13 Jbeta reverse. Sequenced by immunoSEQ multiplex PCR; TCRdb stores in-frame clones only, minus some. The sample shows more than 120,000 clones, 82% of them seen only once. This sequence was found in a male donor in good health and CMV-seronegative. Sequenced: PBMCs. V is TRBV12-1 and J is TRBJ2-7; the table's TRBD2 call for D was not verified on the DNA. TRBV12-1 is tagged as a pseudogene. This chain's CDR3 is CASSWQTAYEQYF. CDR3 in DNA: TGTGCCAGCAGCTGGCAGACTGCATACGAGCAGTACTTC.